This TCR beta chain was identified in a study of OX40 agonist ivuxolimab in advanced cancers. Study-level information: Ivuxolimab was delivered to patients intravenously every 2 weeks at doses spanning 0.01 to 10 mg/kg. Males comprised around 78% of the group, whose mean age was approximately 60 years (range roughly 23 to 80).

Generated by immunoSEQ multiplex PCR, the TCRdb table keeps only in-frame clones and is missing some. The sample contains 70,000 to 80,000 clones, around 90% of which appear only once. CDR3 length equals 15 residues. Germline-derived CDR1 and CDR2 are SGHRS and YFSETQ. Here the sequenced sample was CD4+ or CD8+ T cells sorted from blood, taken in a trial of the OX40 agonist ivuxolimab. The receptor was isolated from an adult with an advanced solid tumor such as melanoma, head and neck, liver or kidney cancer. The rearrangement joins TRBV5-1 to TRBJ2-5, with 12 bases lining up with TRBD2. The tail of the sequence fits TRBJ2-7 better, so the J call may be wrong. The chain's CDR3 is CASSFATSGSYEQYF. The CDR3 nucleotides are TGCGCCAGCAGCTTTGCGACTAGCGGGAGCTACGAGCAGTACTTC.